The clone carrying this T cell receptor (beta chain) has a handful of counts. This specimen belongs to a study of T cell responses to AZD1222 COVID-19 vaccine. Germline V gene data show CDR1 as SNHLY and CDR2 as FYNNEI. The CDR3 sequence is 13 residues long. Trimming cost V 4 bases and J 5 bases, with 11 bases left between them. Profiling relied on immunoSEQ multiplex PCR, and the TCRdb table lists in-frame clones only, not all of them. The table has approximately 100,000 clones, 70% to 90% seen once; the top ten hold about 2.5%. This chain uses TRBV2 with TRBJ1-1, with D possibly TRBD1 on 5 matching bases. The source was peripheral blood, collected 28 days after the second AZD1222 dose. The source of this sequence is an adult who received the AZD1222 COVID-19 vaccine. This CDR3 reads CASSGRDWTEAFF. CDR3 in DNA: TGTGCCAGCAGTGGAAGGGACTGGACTGAAGCTTTCTTT. The variable domain in full, completed from reference TRBV2 and TRBJ1-1, reads EPEVTQTPSHQVTQMGQEVILRCVPISNHLYFYWYRQILGQKVEFLVSFYNNEISEKSEIFDDQFSVERPDGSNFTLKIRSTKLEDSAMYFCASSGRDWTEAFFGQGTRLTVV.